The 2 T cell receptor beta chains listed next were all sequenced from one sample in a study of TIL therapy for anti-PD-1-resistant metastatic lung cancer. The libraries were made with immunoSEQ v3. The assay was immunoSEQ multiplex PCR, and TCRdb's table has in-frame clones only and misses some. The sample yields roughly 57,000 clones, approximately 75% seen once. Time point denoted: pre-treatment sample, taken before nivolumab and TIL therapy. Material: blood, obtained at baseline. Every receptor here comes from a person aged 25-85 years with non-small cell lung cancer.

The chain carries TRBV18 and TRBJ2-4; D is unclear. This CDR3 has 15 residues. CDR1 is KGHSH, CDR2 LQKENI, per germline. V was pared by 3 bases and J by 2 bases, with 11 bases between. The CDR3 region has the DNA TGTGCCAGCTCACCGTCTGGAAATTCCAAAAACATTCAGTACTTC. Encoded protein: CASSPSGNSKNIQYF.

This clone turned up a few times. This rearrangement joins TRBV16 to TRBJ2-7; 7 positions match TRBD1. The CDR3 has 13 residues. The V gene end was trimmed by 5 bases and the J gene end by 6 bases; junction bases not matched to a gene: 7. Per germline, CDR1 KGHSY and CDR2 FQNENV. This CDR3 reads CASSEGQSSEQYF. In DNA, the CDR3 is TGTGCCAGCAGCGAGGGACAGTCCAGCGAGCAGTACTTC.